This T cell receptor beta chain was documented in a study of PD-1 blockade in classical Hodgkin lymphoma (dated by TCRdb to 2020 to 2021). General notes on the study: Nivolumab dosing was 3 mg/kg intravenously every 2 weeks, continuing until either disease progression or unacceptable toxicity. The study used CyTOF and TCR beta sequencing to define a peripheral blood immune signature of response to PD-1 blockade in classical Hodgkin lymphoma. General study outcomes and caveats: Baseline TCR diversity was reported to be lower in newly diagnosed patients than in healthy donors, and even lower in relapsed/refractory patients. The study was restricted to a single clinical trial cohort, and the causes of repertoire differences, possibly disease activity or prior therapy, were left undefined. Trial patients achieving complete response had baseline diversity similar to newly diagnosed patients, whereas partial responders and progressors had significantly lower diversity. A significant rise by C4D1 was seen in CD4+ but not CD8+ TCR diversity (p=0.0027 vs p=0.16), with the rise being most apparent in complete responders (p=0.02). Diversity was lower in patients who began nivolumab less than 1 year after ASCT, so these patients were left out of later analyses to avoid confounding by immune reconstitution.

Genomic DNA was extracted with the Qiagen DNeasy kit from unsorted PBMCs and from negatively selected CD4+ and CD8+ fractions. Amplification of TCR beta CDR3 regions was done by immunoSEQ multiplex PCR with primers that anneal to V and J segments. A synthetic immune receptor repertoire was used to minimize amplification bias, and any residual bias was removed computationally once sequencing was done. In the authors' own workflow: Repertoire diversity was quantified as the Shannon entropy index using custom Python scripts. Unsorted, CD4+ and CD8+ repertoires were analyzed separately, except in combined analyses where CD4+ and CD8+ sequences were merged in silico. Clonal expansion was defined as at least a 2-fold frequency increase after treatment relative to C1D1, with a pseudocount of 0.5 for undetected baseline clones. Clones with 0 or 1 copy at C1D1 were classified as singleton clones, and clones with 2 or more copies were classified as non-singleton clones. Clones expanded in unsorted samples were annotated as CD4+, CD8+ or unknown by matching protein sequences in sorted samples from the same patient. Wilcoxon tests on paired samples were used to test changes in diversity from C1D1 to C4D1. TCRdb limited this immuneACCESS table to in-frame rearrangements with V and J called. A share of clones is missing; checked studies link under half to unresolved V genes, and the rest is unexplained. V, J and clone size derive from that table, while D and trimming were established from the DNA sequence. A total of about 25,000 clones appear in this sample, approximately 68% of them only once. About 27% of the sample lies in the top ten.

For this clone: It has no known antigen specificity. The sample holds no much larger clone one base away, and base qualities are not on file.

The sample's time point label, in plain terms: cycle 4 day 1 (C4D1), after around six weeks of nivolumab. Every trial patient had relapsed following autologous stem cell transplantation, and prior brentuximab vedotin exposure was what differed among cohorts A, B and C. A total of under 70 patients with relapsed/refractory classical Hodgkin lymphoma made up the trial cohort, and each patient's best overall response was complete response, partial response or progressive disease. In the multi-cohort phase II CheckMate 205 trial, trial patients received single-agent nivolumab. An independent review committee assessed best overall response using the 2007 International Working Group response criteria. Trial PBMCs were collected just before the start of nivolumab (C1D1) and during therapy at cycle 2 day 1 and cycle 4 day 1. Peripheral blood was collected in 8 mL Vacutainer Cell Preparation Tubes, from which PBMCs were isolated by centrifugation and then cryopreserved.

From a lookup of the germline V gene, CDR1 and CDR2 are SGHRS and YFSETQ. Trimming takes 4 bases from V and 2 bases from J, and the germline ends sit 13 bases apart. The CDR3 contains 14 residues, cysteine and phenylalanine counted. Left in the record is the CDR3 DNA by itself, 42 bases read in frame from the first base. The chain couples TRBV5-1 to TRBJ2-7, with the D gene tentatively TRBD1 or TRBD2, based on 5 matching bases in each. The source of this sequence is a human donor with classical Hodgkin lymphoma. Here the sequenced sample was peripheral blood mononuclear cells (PBMCs), taken before the fourth cycle of nivolumab. The CDR3 reads as follows: CASSGRDGPYEQYF. The DNA sequence follows: TGCGCCAGCAGCGGCCGGGACGGGCCCTACGAGCAGTACTTC.